These 21 T cell receptor beta chains were all obtained from the same sample, sequenced in a study of blood T cell repertoires in COVID-19. Clones were sequenced by immunoSEQ multiplex PCR, and TCRdb holds only the in-frame ones, with some missing. Here the sample spans 150,000 to 200,000 clones, around 91% being singletons. What was sequenced was PBMCs or T cells enriched from blood (not recorded which). These receptors all stem from a woman in her late teens or twenties who had recovered from COVID-19.

In this sample, this clone turned up many times. The V and J genes are TRBV6-4 and TRBJ1-1; tentative D call: TRBD1 (6 bases). The V and J ends lost 8 bases and 3 bases respectively, with 19 bases between them. The germline V gene has CDR1 MRHNA and CDR2 SNTAGT. This CDR3 contains 15 residues. The CDR3 is CASPFLQGLDTEAFF. As DNA, the CDR3 is TGTGCCAGCCCGTTCCTCCAGGGGTTGGACACTGAAGCTTTCTTT.

The chain employs TRBV6-5 and TRBJ2-7; 8 positions match TRBD2. CDR3 size: 13 residues. Germline V gene data show CDR1 as MNHEY and CDR2 as SVGAGI. Trimming cost V 4 bases and J 4 bases; bases outside gene matches: 3. The DNA of the CDR3 is TGTGCCAGCAGTTCCCCGGGGGGGTACGAGCAGTACTTC. Amino acids: CASSSPGGYEQYF.

The chain links TRBV4-1 to TRBJ2-7, with D perhaps matching TRBD1 (6 bases). V lost 8 bases and J 5 bases, leaving 19 bases between the germline ends. This CDR3 is built from 14 residues. CDR1 and CDR2 (germline): MGHRA, YSYEKL. This CDR3 reads CASSNQGILNEQYF. The CDR3 bases are TGCGCCAGCTCTAACCAGGGGATACTTAACGAGCAGTACTTC.

The rearrangement joins TRBV27 to TRBJ2-5, with D perhaps matching TRBD2 (6 bases). This CDR3 spans 14 amino acids. Germline V gene lookup returns CDR1 MNHEY and CDR2 SMNVEV (reference sequence). Trimming pared 3 bases from V and 5 bases from J, leaving 13 bases between. CDR3 region: CASSFTGVEETQYF. CDR3 coding DNA: TGTGCCAGCAGTTTCACGGGAGTCGAGGAGACCCAGTACTTC.

The chain joins TRBV6-2 or TRBV6-3 to TRBJ2-7; D gene ambiguous. From germline, CDR1 is MNHEY and CDR2 SVGEGT. The V end was cut by 4 bases, the J end by 3 bases, with 10 bases between. CDR3 length: 13 residues. The CDR3 coding sequence is TGTGCCAGCAGTTCCAGGAAAAACTACGAGCAGTACTTC. Translating it yields CASSSRKNYEQYF.

The chain uses TRBV5-4 and TRBJ1-2; 10 nucleotides agree with TRBD1. V gave up 3 bases and J gave up 4 bases; unmatched junction bases: 9. This CDR3 contains 16 residues. CDR1 SGHNT and CDR2 YYREEE come from the germline V gene (reference sequence). CDR3 amino acids: CASSSDRDRGGYGYTF. The CDR3 nucleotides are TGTGCCAGCAGCTCAGACCGGGACAGGGGTGGCTATGGCTACACCTTC.

The V call is TRBV4-3, the J call TRBJ2-3, with 7 bases fitting TRBD1. CDR3 size: 15 residues. V was pared by 3 bases and J by 3 bases, with 6 bases of the junction left unmatched. The germline gives CDR1 LGHNA, CDR2 YSLEER. CDR3 sequence reads: CASSQSGGMTDTQYF. The CDR3 DNA reads TGCGCCAGCAGCCAGTCAGGGGGTATGACAGATACGCAGTATTTT.

The chain joins TRBV5-6 to TRBJ2-2; D is undetermined. Looked up from germline, CDR1 is SGHDT and CDR2 is YYEEEE. This CDR3 has 14 residues. V was pared by 3 bases and J by 4 bases, with 10 bases between. CDR3 DNA sequence: TGTGCCAGCAGCTGGCTAGAGAGCACCGGGGAGCTGTTTTTT. Translation: CASSWLESTGELFF.

This CDR3 is CASSHRRWREMQETQYF. The CDR3 nucleotides are TGTGCCAGCAGCCACCGAAGGTGGCGGGAAATGCAAGAGACCCAGTACTTC. The chain has TRBV3-1 (or the pseudogene TRBV3-2) and TRBJ2-5; maybe TRBD2 (6 bases). The ends were cut back, 3 bases at V and 2 bases at J, with 19 bases in the middle. CDR3 length: 17 residues. Germline values: CDR1 LGHDT, CDR2 YNNKEL (reference sequence).

This CDR3 is CASSLRLAGESYNEQFF. DNA of the CDR3: TGTGCCAGCAGTTTAAGACTAGCGGGAGAGTCCTACAATGAGCAGTTCTTC. V and J are TRBV28 and TRBJ2-1; 12 bases agree with TRBD2. The germline gives CDR1 MDHEN, CDR2 SYDVKM. The CDR3 is made up of 17 amino acids. V gave up 2 bases and J gave up 1 base; unmatched junction bases: 3.

The V gene is TRBV27, the J gene TRBJ2-7, with TRBD1 identical over 9 bases. Unmatched junction bases numbered 6, after V lost 6 bases and J lost 3 bases. The CDR3 extends over 14 amino acids. Per germline, CDR1 MNHEY and CDR2 SMNVEV (reference sequence). The CDR3 here is CASRPTGGDYEQYF. Written as DNA, the CDR3 is TGTGCCAGCAGGCCGACAGGGGGGGACTACGAGCAGTACTTC.

The chain recombines TRBV6-5 with TRBJ1-1; D not certain. Germline V gene lookup returns CDR1 MNHEY and CDR2 SVGAGI. This CDR3 has 12 amino acids. V gave up 9 bases and J gave up 0 bases, with 8 bases separating them. The CDR3 region has the DNA TGTGCCAGTTCGGGTGTGAACACTGAAGCTTTCTTT. This gives the protein CASSGVNTEAFF.

This chain links TRBV6-5 with TRBJ2-7; 10 positions agree with TRBD2. The germline CDR1 and CDR2 sequences are MNHEY and SVGAGI. After removal of 10 bases from V and 3 bases from J, the junction contained 6 bases not matched to a gene. The CDR3 spans 13 residues. CDR3 sequence (DNA): TGTGCCACAGGCCGGACTAGCGGCTACGAGCAGTACTTC. Protein product: CATGRTSGYEQYF.

This chain joins TRBV6-1 and TRBJ2-2; D not certain. This CDR3 is 14 amino acids long. Germline assignment: CDR1 MNHNS and CDR2 SASEGT. V lost 2 bases to trimming and J lost 6 bases, with 10 bases between them. The CDR3 DNA reads TGTGCCAGCAGTGAACTCAGGTACCCCGGGGAGCTGTTTTTT. Translation gives CASSELRYPGELFF.

The chain uses TRBV10-3 and TRBJ2-1, with D possibly matching TRBD1 (6 bases). Germline loops: CDR1 ENHRY, CDR2 SYGVKD. The CDR3 has 16 residues. V was cut by 8 bases and J by 4 bases, with 21 bases left in between. Here the CDR3 DNA reads TGTGCCATCGAAAATGAAGGCAGGGGTATTTACAATGAGCAGTTCTTC. Protein: CAIENEGRGIYNEQFF.

The V call is TRBV18, the J call TRBJ2-7; 8 bases map to TRBD2. The CDR3 is 17 residues long. V was clipped by 3 bases and J by 0 bases; unmatched bases: 10. CDR1 is KGHSH, CDR2 LQKENI, per germline. CDR3 nucleotides: TGTGCCAGCTCACCTCCGACGGGGGGGGAGGCCTCCTACGAGCAGTACTTC. It specifies CASSPPTGGEASYEQYF.

V and J are TRBV28 and TRBJ1-1; 10 positions match TRBD1. The CDR3 runs to 15 residues. V dropped 6 bases and J dropped 11; count of bases not matched to a gene: 15. Germline V gives CDR1 MDHEN, CDR2 SYDVKM. The chain's CDR3 is CASRGEGDRGSKAFF. CDR3 DNA: TGTGCCAGCAGGGGGGAGGGGGACAGGGGCTCCAAGGCTTTCTTT.

The chain couples TRBV13 to TRBJ2-7, with 8 bases identical to TRBD2. This CDR3 has 16 residues. J lost 3 bases, V lost 2 bases, and 9 bases had no gene match. The germline gives CDR1 PRHDT, CDR2 FYEKMQ (reference sequence). In DNA, the CDR3 is TGTGCCAGCAGCTTAAGTCGCACTAGCGGCTTCTACGAGCAGTACTTC. This sequence encodes CASSLSRTSGFYEQYF.

V gene TRBV6-6 combines with J gene TRBJ1-2; 9 positions match TRBD1. With V trimmed by 5 bases and J by 6 bases, 4 bases remained unmatched. Looked up from germline, CDR1 is MNHNY and CDR2 is SVGAGI (reference sequence). The CDR3 runs 13 residues. The chain's CDR3 is CASSPDRGDGYTF. The CDR3 nucleotides are TGTGCCAGCAGTCCGGACAGGGGTGATGGCTACACCTTC.

The chain is built from TRBV5-4 and TRBJ2-1, with no clear D. The V gene lost 1 base and the J gene lost 3 bases, with 2 bases spanning the gap. CDR1 is SGHNT, CDR2 YYREEE, per germline (reference sequence). CDR3 length equals 12 residues. The CDR3 reads CASSLYYNEQFF. The CDR3 nucleotides read TGTGCCAGCAGCTTGTACTACAATGAGCAGTTCTTC.

The chain is built from TRBV27 and TRBJ2-1; 10 bases map to TRBD2. The CDR3 covers 15 residues. Germline CDR1 reads MNHEY; CDR2 reads SMNVEV (reference sequence). The junction had 13 bases not matched to a gene; V was cut back by 9 bases and J by 8 bases. CDR3 coding DNA: TGTGCCAGGGATACCTCGCCTAGCGGGAGTGATGAGCAGTTCTTC. Translation gives CARDTSPSGSDEQFF.